The sequence of this TCR beta chain was determined in a study of T cell changes during pregnancy in multiple sclerosis. Only in-frame clones appear in the TCRdb table, and some are missing; sequencing was by immunoSEQ multiplex PCR. The sample consists of over 30,000 clones, 90% to 95% of them appearing once. The sequence was obtained from a female donor in good health, enrolled as a control in a pregnancy study. This material consisted of CD4+ T cells from peripheral blood mononuclear cells, taken in the third trimester of pregnancy.

CDR3 sequence: CASSLGGTYEQYF. CDR3 nucleotides: TGTGCCAGCAGTTTGGGGGGAACCTACGAGCAGTACTTC. V and J are TRBV27 and TRBJ2-7; TRBD2 is a possible D gene (6 bases). The CDR3 extends over 13 amino acids. Germline CDR1 is MNHEY and CDR2 is SMNVEV (reference sequence). Trimming removed 3 bases from V and 2 bases from J, with 8 bases in between.